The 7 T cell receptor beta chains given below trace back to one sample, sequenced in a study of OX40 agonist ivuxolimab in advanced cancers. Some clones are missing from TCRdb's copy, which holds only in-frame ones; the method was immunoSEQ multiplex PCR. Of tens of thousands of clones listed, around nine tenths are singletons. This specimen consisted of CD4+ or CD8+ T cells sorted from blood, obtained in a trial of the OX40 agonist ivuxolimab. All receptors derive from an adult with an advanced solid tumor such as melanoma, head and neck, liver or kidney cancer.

CDR3 nucleotides: TGTGCCAGCAGCCCTAGTCTGATCTCTGGCTACACCTTC. Its translation: CASSPSLISGYTF. The V call is TRBV11-1, the J call TRBJ1-2; D gene ambiguous. Germline lookup yields CDR1 SGHAT and CDR2 FQDESV (reference sequence). The CDR3 sequence is 13 residues long. V dropped 5 bases and J dropped 7 bases, with 14 bases sitting between them.

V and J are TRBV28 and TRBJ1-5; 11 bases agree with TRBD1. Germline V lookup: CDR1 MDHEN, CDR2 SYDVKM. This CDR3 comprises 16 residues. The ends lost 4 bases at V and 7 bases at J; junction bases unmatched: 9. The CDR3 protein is CASSSIGQGAQQPQHF. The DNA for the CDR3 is TGTGCCAGCAGTTCTATTGGACAGGGGGCACAACAGCCCCAGCATTTT. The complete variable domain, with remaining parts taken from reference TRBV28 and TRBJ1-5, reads DVKVTQSSRYLVKRTGEKVFLECVQDMDHENMFWYRQDPGLGLRLIYFSYDVKMKEKGDIPEGYSVSREKKERFSLILESASTNQTSMYLCASSSIGQGAQQPQHFGDGTRLSIL.

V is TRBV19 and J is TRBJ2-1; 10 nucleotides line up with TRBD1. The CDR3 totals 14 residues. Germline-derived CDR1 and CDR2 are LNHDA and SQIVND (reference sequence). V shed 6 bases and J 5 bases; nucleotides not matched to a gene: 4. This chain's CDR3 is CASSRTGGDNEQFF. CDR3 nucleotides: TGTGCCAGTAGCCGGACAGGGGGTGACAATGAGCAGTTCTTC.

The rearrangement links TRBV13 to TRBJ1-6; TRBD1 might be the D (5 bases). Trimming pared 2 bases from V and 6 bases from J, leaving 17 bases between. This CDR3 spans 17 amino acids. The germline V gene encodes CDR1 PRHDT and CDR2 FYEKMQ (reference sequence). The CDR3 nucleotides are TGTGCCAGCAGCTTAAAGTCGGGTACCGGGGGTAATTCACCCCTCCACTTT. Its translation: CASSLKSGTGGNSPLHF.

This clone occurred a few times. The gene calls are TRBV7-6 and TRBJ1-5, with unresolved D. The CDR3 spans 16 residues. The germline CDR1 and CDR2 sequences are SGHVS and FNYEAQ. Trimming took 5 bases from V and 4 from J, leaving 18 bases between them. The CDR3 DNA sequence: TGTGCCAGCAGCCCCTTTAACAGAGAACTAAATCAGCCCCAGCATTTT. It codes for CASSPFNRELNQPQHF.

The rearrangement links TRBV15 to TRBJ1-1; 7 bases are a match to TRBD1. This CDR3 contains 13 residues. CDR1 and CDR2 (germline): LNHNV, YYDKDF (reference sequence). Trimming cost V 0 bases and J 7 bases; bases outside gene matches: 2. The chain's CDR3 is CATSRDGQDEAFF. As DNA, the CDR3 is TGTGCCACCAGCAGAGACGGACAGGATGAAGCTTTCTTT.

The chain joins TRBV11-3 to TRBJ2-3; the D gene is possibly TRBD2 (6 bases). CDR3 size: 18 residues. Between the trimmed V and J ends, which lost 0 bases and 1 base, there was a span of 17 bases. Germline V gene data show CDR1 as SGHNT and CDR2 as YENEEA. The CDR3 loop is CASSLDSLAVGGTDTQYF. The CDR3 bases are TGTGCCAGCAGCTTAGATTCACTAGCAGTGGGGGGCACAGATACGCAGTATTTT. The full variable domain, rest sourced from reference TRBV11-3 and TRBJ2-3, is EAGVVQSPRYKIIEKKQPVAFWCNPISGHNTLYWYLQNLGQGPELLIRYENEEAVDDSQLPKDRFSAERLKGVDSTLKIQPAELGDSAVYLCASSLDSLAVGGTDTQYFGPGTRLTVL.